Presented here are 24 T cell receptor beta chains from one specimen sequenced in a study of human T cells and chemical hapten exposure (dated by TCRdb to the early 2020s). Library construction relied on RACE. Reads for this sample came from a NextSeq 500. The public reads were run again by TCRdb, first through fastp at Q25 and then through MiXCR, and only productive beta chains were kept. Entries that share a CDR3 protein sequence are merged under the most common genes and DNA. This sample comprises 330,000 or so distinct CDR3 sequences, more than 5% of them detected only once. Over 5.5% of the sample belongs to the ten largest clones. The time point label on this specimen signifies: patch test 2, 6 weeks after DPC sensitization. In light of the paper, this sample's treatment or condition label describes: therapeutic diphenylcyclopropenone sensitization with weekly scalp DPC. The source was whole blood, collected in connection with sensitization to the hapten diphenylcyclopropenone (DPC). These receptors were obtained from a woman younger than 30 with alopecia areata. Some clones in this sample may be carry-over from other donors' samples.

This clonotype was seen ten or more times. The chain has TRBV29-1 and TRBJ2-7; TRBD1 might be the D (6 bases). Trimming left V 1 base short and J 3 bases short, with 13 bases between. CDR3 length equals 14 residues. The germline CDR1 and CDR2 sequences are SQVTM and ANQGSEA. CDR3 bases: TGCAGCGTTGAAGGGATGACAGGAGGCTACGAGCAGTACTTC. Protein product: CSVEGMTGGYEQYF.

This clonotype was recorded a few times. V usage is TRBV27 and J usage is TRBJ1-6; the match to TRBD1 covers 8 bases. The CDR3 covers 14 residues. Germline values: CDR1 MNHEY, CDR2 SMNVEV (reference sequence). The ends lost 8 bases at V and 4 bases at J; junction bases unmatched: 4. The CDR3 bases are TGTGCCAGCGGGAGGACAGGGTATAATTCACCCCTCCACTTT. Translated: CASGRTGYNSPLHF.

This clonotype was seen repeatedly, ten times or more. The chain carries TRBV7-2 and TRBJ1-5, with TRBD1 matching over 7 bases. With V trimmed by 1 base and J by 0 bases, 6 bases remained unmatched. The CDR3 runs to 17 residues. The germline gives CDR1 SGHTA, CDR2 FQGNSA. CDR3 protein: CASSLEGRQGSNQPQHF. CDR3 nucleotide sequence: TGTGCCAGCAGCTTAGAAGGTCGACAGGGTAGCAATCAGCCCCAGCATTTT.

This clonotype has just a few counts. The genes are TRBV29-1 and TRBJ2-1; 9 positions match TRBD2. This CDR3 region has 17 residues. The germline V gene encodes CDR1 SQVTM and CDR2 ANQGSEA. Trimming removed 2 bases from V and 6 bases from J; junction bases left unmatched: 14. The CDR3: CSVEPSGGPVSRNEQFF. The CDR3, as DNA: TGCAGCGTTGAACCAAGCGGGGGGCCGGTATCCCGCAATGAGCAGTTCTTC.

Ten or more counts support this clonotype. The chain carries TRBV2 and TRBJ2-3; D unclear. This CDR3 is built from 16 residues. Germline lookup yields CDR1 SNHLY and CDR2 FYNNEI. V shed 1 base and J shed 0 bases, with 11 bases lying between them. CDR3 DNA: TGTGCCAGCAGTGAAGTAGACGGAATTAGCACAGATACGCAGTATTTT. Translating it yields CASSEVDGISTDTQYF.

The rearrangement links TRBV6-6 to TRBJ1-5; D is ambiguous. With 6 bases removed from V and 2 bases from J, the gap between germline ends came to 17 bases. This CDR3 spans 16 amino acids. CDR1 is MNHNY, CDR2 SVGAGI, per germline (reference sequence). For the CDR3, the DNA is TGTGCCAGCAGCTATCCACTTTCGGGCCGCAATCAGCCCCAGCATTTT. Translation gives CASSYPLSGRNQPQHF.

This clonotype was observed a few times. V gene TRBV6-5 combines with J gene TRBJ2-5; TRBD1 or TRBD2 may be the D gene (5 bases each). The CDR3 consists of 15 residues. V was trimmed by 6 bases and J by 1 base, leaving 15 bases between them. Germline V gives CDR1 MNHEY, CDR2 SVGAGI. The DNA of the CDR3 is TGTGCCAGCAGCTCCGACAGACGGGGCCAAGAGACCCAGTACTTC. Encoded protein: CASSSDRRGQETQYF.

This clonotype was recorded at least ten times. The CDR3: CAISGGTQNTEAFF. The CDR3 DNA follows: TGTGCCATCAGTGGCGGGACACAGAACACTGAAGCTTTCTTT. The chain is built from TRBV10-3 and TRBJ1-1; maybe TRBD1 (6 bases). With 4 bases removed from V and 1 base from J, the gap between germline ends came to 10 bases. This CDR3 spans 14 amino acids. Germline assignment: CDR1 ENHRY and CDR2 SYGVKD.

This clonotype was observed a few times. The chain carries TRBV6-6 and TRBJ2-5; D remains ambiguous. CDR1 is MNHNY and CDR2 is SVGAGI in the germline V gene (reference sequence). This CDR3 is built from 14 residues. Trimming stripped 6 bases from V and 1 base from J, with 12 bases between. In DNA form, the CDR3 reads TGTGCCAGCAGGGGTGGGCAACGCCAAGAGACCCAGTACTTC. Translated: CASRGGQRQETQYF.

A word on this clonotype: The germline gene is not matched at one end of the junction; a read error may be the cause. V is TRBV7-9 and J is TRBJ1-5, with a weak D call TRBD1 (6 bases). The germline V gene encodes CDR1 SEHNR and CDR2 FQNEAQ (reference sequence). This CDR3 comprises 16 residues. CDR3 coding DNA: TGTGCCAGCAGCCCCCCAGGTTGGGGGCTCGATCAGCCCCAGAATTTT. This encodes CASSPPGWGLDQPQNF.

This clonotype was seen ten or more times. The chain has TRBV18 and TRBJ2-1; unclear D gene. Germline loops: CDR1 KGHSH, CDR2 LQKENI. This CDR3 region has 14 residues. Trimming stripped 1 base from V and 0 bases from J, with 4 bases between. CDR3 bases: TGTGCCAGCTCACCACAGGCCTCCTACAATGAGCAGTTCTTC. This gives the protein CASSPQASYNEQFF. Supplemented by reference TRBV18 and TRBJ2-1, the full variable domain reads NAGVMQNPRHLVRRRGQEARLRCSPMKGHSHVYWYRQLPEEGLKFMVYLQKENIIDESGMPKERFSAEFPKEGPSILRIQQVVRGDSAAYFCASSPQASYNEQFFGPGTRLTVL.

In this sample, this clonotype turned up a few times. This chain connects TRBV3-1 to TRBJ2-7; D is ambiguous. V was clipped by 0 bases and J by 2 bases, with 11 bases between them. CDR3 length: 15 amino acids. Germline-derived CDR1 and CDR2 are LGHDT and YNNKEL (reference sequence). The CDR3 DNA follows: TGTGCCAGCAGCCAAGATCAAACGGTTACCTACGAGCAGTACTTC. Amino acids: CASSQDQTVTYEQYF.

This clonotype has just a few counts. CDR3 sequence (DNA): TGTGCCACCTCGTCCGGCGGTCAGCCCCAGCATTTT. Translating it yields CATSSGGQPQHF. The chain links TRBV6-2 or TRBV6-3 to TRBJ1-5; D gene unclear. Trimming removed 10 bases at V and 6 bases at J, with 13 bases between. Looked up from germline, CDR1 is MNHEY and CDR2 is SVGEGT. CDR3 length: 12 residues.

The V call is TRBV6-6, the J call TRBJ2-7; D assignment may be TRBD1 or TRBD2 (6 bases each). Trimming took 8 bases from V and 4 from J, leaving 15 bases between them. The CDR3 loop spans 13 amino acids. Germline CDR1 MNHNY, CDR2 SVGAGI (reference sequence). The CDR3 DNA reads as TGTGCCAGCTCCGAGGGGGGACAATACGAGCAGTACTTC. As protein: CASSEGGQYEQYF.

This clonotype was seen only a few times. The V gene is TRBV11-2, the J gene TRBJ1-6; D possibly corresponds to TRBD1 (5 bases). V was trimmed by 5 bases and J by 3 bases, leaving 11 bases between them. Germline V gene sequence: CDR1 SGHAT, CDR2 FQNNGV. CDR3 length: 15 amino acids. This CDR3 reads CASSHLGDYNSPLHF. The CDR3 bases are TGTGCCAGCAGCCACCTGGGGGACTATAATTCACCCCTCCACTTT.

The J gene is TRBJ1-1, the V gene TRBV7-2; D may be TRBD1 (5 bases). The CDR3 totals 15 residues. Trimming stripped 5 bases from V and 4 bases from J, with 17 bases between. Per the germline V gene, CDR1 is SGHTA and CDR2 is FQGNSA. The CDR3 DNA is TGTGCCAGCAGCCCCCGTGGCGGGGGTGGCACTGAAGCTTTCTTT. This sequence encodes CASSPRGGGGTEAFF.

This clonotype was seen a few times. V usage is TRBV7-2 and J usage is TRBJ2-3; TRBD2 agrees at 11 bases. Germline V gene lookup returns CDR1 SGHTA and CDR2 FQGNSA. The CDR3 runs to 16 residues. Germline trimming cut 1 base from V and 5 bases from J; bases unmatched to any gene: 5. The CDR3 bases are TGTGCCAGCAGCTTAGGTAGCGGGGGGGCTAAAGATACGCAGTATTTT. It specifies CASSLGSGGAKDTQYF. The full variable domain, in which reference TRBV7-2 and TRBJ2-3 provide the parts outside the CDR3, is GAGVSQSPSNKVTEKGKDVELRCDPISGHTALYWYRQSLGQGLEFLIYFQGNSAPDKSGLPSDRFSAERTGGSVSTLTIQRTQQEDSAVYLCASSLGSGGAKDTQYFGPGTRLTVL.

Written as DNA, the CDR3 is TGCGCCAGCAGCTTAAACCCCAGCGGGGGCCACACAGATACGCAGTATTTT. Its translation is CASSLNPSGGHTDTQYF. This chain uses TRBV5-1 with TRBJ2-3; 8 nucleotides line up with TRBD2. Germline CDR1 is SGHRS and CDR2 is YFSETQ. Unmatched junction bases numbered 10, after V lost 2 bases and J lost 2 bases. The CDR3 length is 17 residues.

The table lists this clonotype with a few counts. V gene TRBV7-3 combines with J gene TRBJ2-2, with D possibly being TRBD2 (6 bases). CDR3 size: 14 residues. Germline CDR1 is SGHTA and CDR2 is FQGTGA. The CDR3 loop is CATSEGPNTGELFF. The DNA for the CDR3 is TGTGCTACCTCGGAGGGGCCGAACACCGGGGAGCTGTTTTTT.

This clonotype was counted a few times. In nucleotides, the CDR3 is TGTGCCAGCAGTTACGGAGCAGGGTACCCTGAAGCTTTCTTT. Its protein product is CASSYGAGYPEAFF. The V call is TRBV6-2 or TRBV6-3, the J call TRBJ1-1; TRBD1 might be the D (5 bases). The CDR3 has 14 amino acids. Germline loops: CDR1 MNHEY, CDR2 SVGEGT. The V and J ends lost 2 bases and 6 bases respectively, with 13 bases between them.

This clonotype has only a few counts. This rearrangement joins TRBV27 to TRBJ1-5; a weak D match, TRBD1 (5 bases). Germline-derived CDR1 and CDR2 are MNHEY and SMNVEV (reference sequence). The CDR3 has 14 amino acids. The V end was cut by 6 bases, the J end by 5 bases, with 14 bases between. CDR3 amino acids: CASSPWGRDQPQHF. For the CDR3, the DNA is TGTGCCAGCAGCCCGTGGGGGAGAGATCAGCCCCAGCATTTT.

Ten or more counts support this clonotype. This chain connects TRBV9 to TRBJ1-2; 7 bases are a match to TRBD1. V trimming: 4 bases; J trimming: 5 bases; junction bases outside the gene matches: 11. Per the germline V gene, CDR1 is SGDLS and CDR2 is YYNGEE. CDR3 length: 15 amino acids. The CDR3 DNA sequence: TGTGCCAGCAGCCTGAGGGGGCAGGGAGAGTATGGCTACACCTTC. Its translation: CASSLRGQGEYGYTF.

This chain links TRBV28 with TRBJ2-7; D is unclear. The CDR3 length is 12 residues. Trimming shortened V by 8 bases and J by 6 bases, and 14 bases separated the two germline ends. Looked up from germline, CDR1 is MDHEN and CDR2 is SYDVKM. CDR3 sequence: CASGTETGEQYF. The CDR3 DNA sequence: TGTGCCAGCGGTACTGAAACGGGCGAGCAGTACTTC.

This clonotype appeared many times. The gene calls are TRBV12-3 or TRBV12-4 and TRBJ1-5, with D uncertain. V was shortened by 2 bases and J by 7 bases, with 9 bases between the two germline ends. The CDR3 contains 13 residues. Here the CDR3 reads CASSLSRLQPQHF. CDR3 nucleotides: TGTGCCAGCAGTTTAAGTAGACTCCAGCCCCAGCATTTT.